Here is one T cell receptor (beta chain) with its context. This specimen belongs to a study of T cells expressing NK-cell markers. Following a re-call of the 5' RACE reads, TCRdb has one entry per CDR3 protein and lacks DNA. The data show about 260,000 distinct CDR3 sequences, and the top ten clones hold about 0.4%. Per germline, CDR1 SQVTM and CDR2 ANQGSEA. This CDR3 comprises 12 residues. The chain carries TRBV29-1 and TRBJ2-7; TCRdb gives TRBD1 as the D gene, but with no DNA this cannot be confirmed. This TCR was sampled from a man aged 18 to 29 in good health. Material: blood T cells: a sorted CD56 or NKG2C T cell subset, CD4+ or CD8+ T cells, or bulk PBMC T cells (not recorded which). The CDR3 spells CSALSGNYEQYF.